This T cell receptor beta chain was recorded in a study of HIV-infected patients and healthy controls. Broader study findings: HIV-infected repertoires had significantly higher mean Gini indices than controls, possibly reflecting oligoclonality. Diversity differences between study cohorts were not due to their slight age and sex differences.

There are many counts of this clonotype. Its matching antigen is unknown. Germline values: CDR1 SGHDT, CDR2 YYEEEE. The CDR3 extends over 13 amino acids. With 3 bases clipped from V and 5 bases from J, the junction kept 4 bases outside the gene matches. Alpha and beta constant-region primers primed reverse transcription of about 500 ng RNA. Separate chain-specific third strand synthesis with multiplexing indices produced the alpha and beta libraries. Second strand DNA was synthesized using a primer at the SP2 site. A 12-nucleotide barcode per molecule came from two concatenated random hexamers added pre-amplification. TCRdb passed the 5' RACE reads through MiXCR, listing each CDR3 protein once. The table shows under 20,000 distinct CDR3 sequences, with over 5% occurring only once. Whole blood was used without fractionation, so all unsorted peripheral T cells were included.

The genes are TRBV5-6 and TRBJ1-1; the match to TRBD1 covers 7 bases. The sample consisted of blood. The clonotype originates from an adult in good health. The CDR3 sequence: CASSYDRETEAFF. CDR3 sequence (DNA): TGTGCCAGCAGCTACGACAGGGAAACTGAAGCTTTCTTT.